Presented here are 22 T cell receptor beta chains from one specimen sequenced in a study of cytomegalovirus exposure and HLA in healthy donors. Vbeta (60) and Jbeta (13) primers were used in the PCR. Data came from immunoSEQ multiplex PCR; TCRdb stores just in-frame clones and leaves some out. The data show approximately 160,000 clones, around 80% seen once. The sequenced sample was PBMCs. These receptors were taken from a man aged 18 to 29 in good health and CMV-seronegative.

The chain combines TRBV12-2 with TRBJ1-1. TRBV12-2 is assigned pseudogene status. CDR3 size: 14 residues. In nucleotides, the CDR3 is TGTGCAAGTCGCTGCTCGGGGATTGGGTCTGAAGCTTTCTTT. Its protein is CASRCSGIGSEAFF.

The CDR3 DNA follows: TGTGCCAGCAGCCCAACTGGGGGGAATTGGGCAGATACGCAGTATTTT. It codes for CASSPTGGNWADTQYF. The V gene is TRBV9, the J gene TRBJ2-3; D might be TRBD2 (6 bases). Germline V gene sequence: CDR1 SGDLS, CDR2 YYNGEE. V lost 4 bases to trimming and J lost 4 bases, with 19 bases between them. CDR3 length: 16 residues.

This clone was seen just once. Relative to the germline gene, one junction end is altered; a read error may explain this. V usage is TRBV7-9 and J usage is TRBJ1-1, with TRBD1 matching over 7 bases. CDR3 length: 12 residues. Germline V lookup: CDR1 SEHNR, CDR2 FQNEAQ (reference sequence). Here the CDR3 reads CSSLEGATEAFF. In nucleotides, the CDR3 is TGTTCCAGCCTGGAGGGGGCAACTGAAGCTTTCTTT.

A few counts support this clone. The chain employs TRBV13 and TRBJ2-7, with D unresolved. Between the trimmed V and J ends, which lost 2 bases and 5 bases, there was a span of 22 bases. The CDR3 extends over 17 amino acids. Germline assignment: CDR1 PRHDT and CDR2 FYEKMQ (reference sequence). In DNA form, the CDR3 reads TGTGCCAGCAGCTTATCCATCGATCGGGTAGGCGGCGACGAGCAGTACTTC. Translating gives CASSLSIDRVGGDEQYF.

In nucleotides, the CDR3 is TGTGCCAGCAGTTATAAGGCGTGGAGGATGGATGAAAAACTGTTTTTT. Translation: CASSYKAWRMDEKLFF. The chain uses TRBV6-5 and TRBJ1-4; D is unclear. The germline V and J ends were trimmed by 3 bases and 6 bases, with 17 bases remaining between them. Germline V gene lookup returns CDR1 MNHEY and CDR2 SVGAGI. The CDR3 loop spans 16 amino acids.

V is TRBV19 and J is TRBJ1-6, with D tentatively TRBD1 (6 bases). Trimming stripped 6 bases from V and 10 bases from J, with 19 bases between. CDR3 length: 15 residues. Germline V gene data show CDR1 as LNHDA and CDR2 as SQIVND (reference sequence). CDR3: CASRGTSEYGSPLHF. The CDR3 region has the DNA TGTGCCAGTAGGGGGACAAGCGAATACGGGTCACCCCTCCACTTT.

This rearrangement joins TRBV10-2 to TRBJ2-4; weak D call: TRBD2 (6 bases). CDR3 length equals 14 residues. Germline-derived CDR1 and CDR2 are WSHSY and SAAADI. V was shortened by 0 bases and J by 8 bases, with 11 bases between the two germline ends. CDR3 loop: CASSESRDSDIQYF. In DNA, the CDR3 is TGCGCCAGCAGTGAGTCCCGGGACTCGGACATTCAGTACTTC.

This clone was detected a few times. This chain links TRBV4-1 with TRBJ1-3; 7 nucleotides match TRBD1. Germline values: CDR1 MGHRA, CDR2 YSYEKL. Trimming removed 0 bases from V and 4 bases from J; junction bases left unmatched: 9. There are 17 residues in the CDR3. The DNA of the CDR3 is TGCGCCAGCAGCCAAGATTTGGAGGGGGCGGGAGGAAACACCATATATTTT. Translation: CASSQDLEGAGGNTIYF.

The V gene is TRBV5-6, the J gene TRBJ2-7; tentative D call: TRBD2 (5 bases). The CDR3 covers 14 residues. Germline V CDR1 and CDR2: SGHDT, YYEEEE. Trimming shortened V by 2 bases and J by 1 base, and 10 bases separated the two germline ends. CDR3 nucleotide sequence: TGTGCCAGCAGCTTAGGAGGTTTATCCTACGAGCAGTACTTC. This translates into CASSLGGLSYEQYF.

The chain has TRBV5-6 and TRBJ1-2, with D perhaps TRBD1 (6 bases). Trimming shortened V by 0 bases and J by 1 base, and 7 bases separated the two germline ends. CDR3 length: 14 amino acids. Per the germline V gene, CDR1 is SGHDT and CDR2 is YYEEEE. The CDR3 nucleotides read TGTGCCAGCAGCTTGGTACAGGGTAACTATGGCTACACCTTC. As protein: CASSLVQGNYGYTF.

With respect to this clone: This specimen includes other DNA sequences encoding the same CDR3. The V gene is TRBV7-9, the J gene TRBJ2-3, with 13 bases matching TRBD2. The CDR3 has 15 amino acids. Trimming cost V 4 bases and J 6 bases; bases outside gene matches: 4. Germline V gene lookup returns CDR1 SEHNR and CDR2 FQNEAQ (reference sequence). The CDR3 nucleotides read TGTGCCAGCAGCTCTCGGACTAGCGGGAGTGATACGCAGTATTTT. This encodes CASSSRTSGSDTQYF.

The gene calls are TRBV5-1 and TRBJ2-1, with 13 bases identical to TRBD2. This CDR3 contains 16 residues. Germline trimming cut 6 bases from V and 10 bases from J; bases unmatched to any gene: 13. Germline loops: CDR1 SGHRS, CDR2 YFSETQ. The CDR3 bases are TGCGCCAGCACCCCGGGGGGGACTAGCGGGGTAAGGGAGCAGTTCTTC. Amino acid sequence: CASTPGGTSGVREQFF. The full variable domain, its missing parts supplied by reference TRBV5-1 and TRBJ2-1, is KAGVTQTPRYLIKTRGQQVTLSCSPISGHRSVSWYQQTPGQGLQFLFEYFSETQRNKGNFPGRFSGRQFSNSRSEMNVSTLELGDSALYLCASTPGGTSGVREQFFGPGTRLTVL.

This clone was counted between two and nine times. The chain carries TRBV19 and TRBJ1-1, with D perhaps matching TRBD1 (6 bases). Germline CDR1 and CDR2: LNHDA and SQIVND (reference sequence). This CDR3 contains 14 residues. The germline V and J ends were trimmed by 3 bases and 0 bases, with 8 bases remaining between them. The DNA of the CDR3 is TGTGCCAGTAGTATGGGGGCGGTGAACACTGAAGCTTTCTTT. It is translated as CASSMGAVNTEAFF.

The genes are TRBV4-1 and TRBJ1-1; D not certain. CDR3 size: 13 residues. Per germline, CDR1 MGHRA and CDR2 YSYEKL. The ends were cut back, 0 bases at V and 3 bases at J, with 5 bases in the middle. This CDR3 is CASSQDEDTEAFF. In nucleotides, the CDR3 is TGCGCCAGCAGCCAAGATGAGGACACTGAAGCTTTCTTT.

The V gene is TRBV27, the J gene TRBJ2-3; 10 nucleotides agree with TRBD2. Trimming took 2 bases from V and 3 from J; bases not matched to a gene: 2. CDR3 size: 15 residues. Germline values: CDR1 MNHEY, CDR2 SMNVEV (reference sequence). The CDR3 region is CASSLGLAETDTQYF. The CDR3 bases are TGTGCCAGCAGTTTAGGACTAGCGGAGACAGATACGCAGTATTTT.

The CDR3 DNA follows: TGTGCCAGCAGCCAACAAGAGACCCAGTACTTC. The encoded protein is CASSQQETQYF. The chain recombines TRBV2 with TRBJ2-5; D unclear. CDR1 is SNHLY and CDR2 is FYNNEI in the germline V gene. V was cut by 6 bases and J by 2 bases, with 4 bases left in between. The CDR3 is made up of 11 amino acids.

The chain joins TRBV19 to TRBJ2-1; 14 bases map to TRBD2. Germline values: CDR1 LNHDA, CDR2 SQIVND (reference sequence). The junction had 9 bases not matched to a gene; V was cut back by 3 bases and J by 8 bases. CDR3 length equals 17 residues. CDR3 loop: CASSIRGLAGGGDEQFF. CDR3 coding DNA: TGTGCCAGTAGTATCCGCGGACTAGCGGGGGGTGGGGATGAGCAGTTCTTC.

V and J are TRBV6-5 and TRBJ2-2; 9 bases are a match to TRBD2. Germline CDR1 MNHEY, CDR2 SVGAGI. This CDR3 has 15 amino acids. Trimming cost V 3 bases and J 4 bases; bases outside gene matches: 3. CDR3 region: CASSYRTSATGELFF. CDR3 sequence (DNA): TGTGCCAGCAGTTATCGGACTAGCGCCACCGGGGAGCTGTTTTTT.

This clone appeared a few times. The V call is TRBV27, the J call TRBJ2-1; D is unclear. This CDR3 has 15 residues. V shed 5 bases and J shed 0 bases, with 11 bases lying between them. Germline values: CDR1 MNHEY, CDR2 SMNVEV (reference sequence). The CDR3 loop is CASSEYRSSYNEQFF. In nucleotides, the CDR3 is TGTGCCAGCAGTGAGTACCGGAGCTCCTACAATGAGCAGTTCTTC.

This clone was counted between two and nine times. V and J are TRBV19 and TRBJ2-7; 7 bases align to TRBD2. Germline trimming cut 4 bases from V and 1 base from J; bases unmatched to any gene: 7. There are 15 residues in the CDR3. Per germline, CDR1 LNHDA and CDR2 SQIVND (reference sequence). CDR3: CASSKDSGPSYEQYF. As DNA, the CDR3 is TGTGCCAGTAGTAAAGATAGCGGGCCGTCCTACGAGCAGTACTTC.

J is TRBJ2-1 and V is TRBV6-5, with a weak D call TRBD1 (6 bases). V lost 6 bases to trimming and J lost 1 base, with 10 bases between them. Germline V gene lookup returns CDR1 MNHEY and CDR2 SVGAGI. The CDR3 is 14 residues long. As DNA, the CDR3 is TGTGCCAGCAGCACCGGGACATCCTACAATGAGCAGTTCTTC. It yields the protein CASSTGTSYNEQFF.

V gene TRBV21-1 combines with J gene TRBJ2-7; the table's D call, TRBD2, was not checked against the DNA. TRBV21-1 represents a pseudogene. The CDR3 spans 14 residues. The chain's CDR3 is CASGAIRTAYEQYF. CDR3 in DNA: TGTGCCAGCGGAGCGATCAGGACTGCCTACGAGCAGTACTTC.